This TCR beta chain stems from a study of CXCR3-negative and CXCR3-positive naive CD8 T cells. Study-wide findings and caveats: With respect to TRBV-TRBJ usage, naive CXCR3-negative and CXCR3-positive cells were similar; memory differed.

This CDR3 is built from 13 residues. CDR1 and CDR2 from the germline V gene are KGHSH and LQKENI. The libraries of TRB cDNA were constructed through 5' RACE using UMI labels. TCRdb processed the 5' RACE reads again and assigns one entry to each CDR3 protein, with no DNA. In all, the sample yields about 57,000 distinct CDR3 sequences. As for this clonotype: Its specificity is not known.

This clonotype originated in a human donor in good health. Some clones in this sample may be carry-over from other donors' samples. The J gene is TRBJ1-2, the V gene TRBV18. Sequenced material: memory CD8+ T cells from blood. CDR3 in amino acids: CASSPASNYGYTF.